The 25 T cell receptor beta chains below come from one sample, sequenced in a study of early T cells in non-severe SARS-CoV-2 infection. TCRdb ran MiXCR on the 5' RACE reads and lists one entry per CDR3 protein. The sample records about 55,000 distinct CDR3 sequences, under 8% being singletons. The starting material was whole blood, obtained at baseline. The receptors derive from an adult who was a healthcare worker with PCR-confirmed SARS-CoV-2 infection or an uninfected control (not recorded which).

At least ten counts were recorded for this clonotype. V usage is TRBV10-3 and J usage is TRBJ1-1; the D gene is possibly TRBD1 (5 bases). Germline V gene lookup returns CDR1 ENHRY and CDR2 SYGVKD. There are 17 residues in the CDR3. V was cut by 6 bases and J by 5 bases, with 25 bases left in between. The CDR3 sequence is CAIRDSGRLSAGTEAFF. The CDR3 bases are TGTGCCATCAGAGACTCGGGGAGACTTTCAGCAGGGACTGAAGCTTTCTTT.

To note about this clonotype: This may arise from a read error, as a much more abundant clone is one base away. V and J are TRBV18 and TRBJ2-3; weak D call: TRBD1 (6 bases). Looked up from germline, CDR1 is KGHSH and CDR2 is LQKENI. CDR3 size: 13 residues. The CDR3 region has the DNA TGTGCCAGCTCACCACCGGGGGCGGATACGCATTATTTT. Protein: CASSPPGADTHYF.

This clonotype was recorded at least ten times. This sequence joins TRBV4-3 and TRBJ1-3; D is unresolved. The CDR3 runs 12 residues. Trimming cost V 3 bases and J 5 bases, with 5 bases left between them. In germline, CDR1 is LGHNA, CDR2 YSLEER. Here the CDR3 reads CASSHERNTIYF. CDR3 bases: TGCGCCAGCAGCCATGAACGAAACACCATATATTTT.

This clonotype was seen at least ten times. The gene calls are TRBV2 and TRBJ2-3; TRBD2 matches 12 bases. CDR1 and CDR2 (germline): SNHLY, FYNNEI. Trimming cost V 4 bases and J 4 bases; bases outside gene matches: 6. There are 16 residues in the CDR3. CDR3 nucleotide sequence: TGTGCCAGCAGTGTAGGCCTAGCGGGGGGGCCAGATACGCAGTATTTT. Translated, it gives CASSVGLAGGPDTQYF.

This clonotype has only a few counts. The J gene is TRBJ1-5, the V gene TRBV28, with TRBD1 as a possible D gene (6 bases). This CDR3 region has 14 residues. Germline CDR1 MDHEN, CDR2 SYDVKM. The V gene lost 7 bases and the J gene lost 1 base, with 11 bases spanning the gap. CDR3 coding DNA: TGTGCCAGCAACAGGGTGATGAGCAATCAGCCCCAGCATTTT. It translates to CASNRVMSNQPQHF.

This clonotype was recorded many times. The V and J genes are TRBV6-1 and TRBJ2-3, with D tentatively TRBD2 (6 bases). Germline V lookup: CDR1 MNHNS, CDR2 SASEGT. V dropped 8 bases and J dropped 0 bases, with 15 bases sitting between them. This CDR3 comprises 15 residues. In DNA form, the CDR3 reads TGTGCCAGCGGCTACGGGACTGCTAGCACAGATACGCAGTATTTT. This translates into CASGYGTASTDTQYF.

This clonotype showed up many times. This chain connects TRBV12-3 or TRBV12-4 to TRBJ2-3, with D tentatively TRBD1 or TRBD2 (5 bases each). This CDR3 spans 17 amino acids. Trimming stripped 6 bases from V and 1 base from J, with 20 bases between. The CDR3 nucleotides read TGTGCCAGCAGACGTGCTTTGGGGCAGGGAGGCACAGATACGCAGTATTTT. Protein sequence: CASRRALGQGGTDTQYF.

This clonotype has just a few counts. The genes are TRBV12-3 or TRBV12-4 and TRBJ1-1, with a tentative D call TRBD1 (5 bases). The CDR3 spans 13 residues. V was shortened by 6 bases and J by 4 bases, with 12 bases between the two germline ends. In DNA, the CDR3 is TGTGCCAGCAGCCCCGGACAAACCACTGAAGCTTTCTTT. Residues: CASSPGQTTEAFF.

This clonotype was recorded a few times. This chain connects TRBV7-6 to TRBJ2-5, with D perhaps being TRBD1 or TRBD2 (5 bases each). This CDR3 comprises 13 residues. Trimming stripped 5 bases from V and 5 bases from J, with 12 bases between. Germline V gene lookup returns CDR1 SGHVS and CDR2 FNYEAQ. CDR3 in amino acids: CASSTGRRETQYF. DNA for the CDR3: TGTGCCAGCAGCACGGGACGGAGGGAGACCCAGTACTTC.

The table lists this clonotype with a few counts. The chain links TRBV12-3 or TRBV12-4 to TRBJ1-1; D is perhaps TRBD1 (6 bases). The CDR3 is 15 residues long. V gave up 4 bases and J gave up 2 bases, with 14 bases separating them. CDR3 nucleotide sequence: TGTGCCAGCAGTTCGCCCGGACAGCCTAACACTGAAGCTTTCTTT. Its protein is CASSSPGQPNTEAFF.

This chain joins TRBV7-2 and TRBJ2-1; 7 positions agree with TRBD2. The CDR3 consists of 13 residues. CDR1 SGHTA and CDR2 FQGNSA come from the germline V gene. V lost 4 bases to trimming and J lost 15 bases; unmatched junction nucleotides: 12. This chain's CDR3 is CASSSYAGGLAFF. As DNA, the CDR3 is TGTGCCAGCAGCTCATACGCCGGGGGGTTGGCGTTCTTC.

This clonotype was counted many times. V gene TRBV11-2 combines with J gene TRBJ2-3; no clear D gene. This CDR3 region has 12 residues. Germline loops: CDR1 SGHAT, CDR2 FQNNGV. Trimming cost V 3 bases and J 1 base, with 2 bases left between them. The CDR3, as DNA: TGTGCCAGCAGCTTGGGCACAGATACGCAGTATTTT. It codes for CASSLGTDTQYF.

This clonotype was detected many times. The chain joins TRBV20-1 to TRBJ2-5, with a weak D call TRBD2 (7 bases). The V gene lost 4 bases and the J gene lost 7 bases, with 19 bases spanning the gap. This CDR3 has 14 residues. Germline CDR1 reads DFQATT; CDR2 reads SNEGSKA (reference sequence). The DNA for the CDR3 is TGCAGTGCTACCCCCGGGGAGGGGGGCTTGACCCAGTACTTC. Translated: CSATPGEGGLTQYF.

This clonotype was recorded at least ten times. This rearrangement joins TRBV20-1 to TRBJ2-7; 7 bases map to TRBD1. The CDR3 totals 12 residues. The germline gives CDR1 DFQATT, CDR2 SNEGSKA (reference sequence). J was trimmed by 6 bases and V by 2 bases; bases with no gene match: 4. CDR3 amino acids: CSARQGVGEQYF. The CDR3 DNA is TGCAGTGCTAGACAGGGGGTGGGCGAGCAGTACTTC.

This clonotype was seen more than once but under ten times. The chain is built from TRBV11-2 and TRBJ2-2; D gene ambiguous. CDR1 and CDR2 from the germline V gene are SGHAT and FQNNGV. This CDR3 spans 14 amino acids. V was cut by 2 bases and J by 3 bases, with 7 bases left in between. This CDR3 is CASSLLRDTGELFF. As DNA, the CDR3 is TGTGCCAGCAGCTTATTAAGGGACACCGGGGAGCTGTTTTTT. Looking up the rest from reference TRBV11-2 and TRBJ2-2 gives the full variable domain: EAGVAQSPRYKIIEKRQSVAFWCNPISGHATLYWYQQILGQGPKLLIQFQNNGVVDDSQLPKDRFSAERLKGVDSTLKIQPAKLEDSAVYLCASSLLRDTGELFFGEGSRLTVL.

On this clonotype: This sequence may be a read error, since a much larger clone differs from it by one base. This sequence joins TRBV9 and TRBJ2-7, with 7 nucleotides matching TRBD1. This CDR3 has 15 amino acids. Germline assignment: CDR1 SGDLS and CDR2 YYNGEE. V lost 3 bases and J lost 3; bases outside the gene matches: 9. The CDR3 DNA follows: TGTGCCAGCAGCGCCACGCCGGGACAGTACTACGAGCAGTACTTC. Its protein is CASSATPGQYYEQYF.

This clonotype was recorded many times. The chain couples TRBV19 to TRBJ1-2; 12 nucleotides agree with TRBD1. From germline, CDR1 is LNHDA and CDR2 SQIVND (reference sequence). V was clipped by 3 bases and J by 6 bases; unmatched bases: 11. The CDR3 runs 17 residues. CDR3 nucleotides: TGTGCCAGTAGTATTATCGGGACAGGGGGCTTGTCGAATGGCTACACCTTC. Amino acid sequence: CASSIIGTGGLSNGYTF.

At least ten counts were recorded for this clonotype. The V and J genes are TRBV12-3 or TRBV12-4 and TRBJ1-5; D is perhaps TRBD1 (5 bases). V was pared by 4 bases and J by 3 bases, with 10 bases between. This CDR3 region has 14 residues. The DNA for the CDR3 is TGTGCCAGCAGTTCCCGGGACTACAATCAGCCCCAGCATTTT. Translated, it gives CASSSRDYNQPQHF.

At least ten counts were recorded for this clonotype. The rearrangement joins TRBV6-5 to TRBJ2-5; perhaps TRBD1 as D (6 bases). CDR1 MNHEY and CDR2 SVGAGI come from the germline V gene. The CDR3 covers 15 residues. V shed 6 bases and J shed 2 bases, with 16 bases lying between them. CDR3 in DNA: TGTGCCAGCAGACCCTCGTCCGGACAGCAAGAGACCCAGTACTTC. Protein product: CASRPSSGQQETQYF.

This clonotype was counted ten times or more. The rearrangement links TRBV18 to TRBJ2-3; no clear D. V dropped 2 bases and J dropped 0 bases, with 3 bases sitting between them. The CDR3 runs to 13 residues. Looked up from germline, CDR1 is KGHSH and CDR2 is LQKENI. The CDR3 protein is CASSPGSTDTQYF. The CDR3 DNA sequence: TGTGCCAGCTCACCAGGCAGCACAGATACGCAGTATTTT.

This clonotype was observed many times. V is TRBV4-3 and J is TRBJ2-1, with D perhaps TRBD1 (6 bases). There are 13 residues in the CDR3. Germline-derived CDR1 and CDR2 are LGHNA and YSLEER. V lost 7 bases, J lost 10 bases, and 17 bases lay in between. The CDR3 region has the DNA TGCGCCAGCACTAAAAGCCAGGGGCTGGAGCAGTTCTTC. It yields the protein CASTKSQGLEQFF.

This clonotype was seen many times. The J gene is TRBJ2-3, the V gene TRBV7-2; D possibly uses TRBD1 or TRBD2 (5 bases each). From germline, CDR1 is SGHTA and CDR2 FQGNSA. CDR3 length equals 17 residues. V lost 5 bases to trimming and J lost 0 bases, with 18 bases between them. The CDR3 spells CASSHRDGHYSTDTQYF. CDR3 nucleotides: TGTGCCAGCAGCCACCGGGACGGGCACTATAGCACAGATACGCAGTATTTT.

This clonotype was seen more than once but under ten times. The V call is TRBV7-9, the J call TRBJ1-6; D is unresolved. CDR1 and CDR2 (germline): SEHNR, FQNEAQ (reference sequence). The CDR3 consists of 16 residues. The V gene lost 6 bases and the J gene lost 2 bases, with 14 bases spanning the gap. CDR3 amino acids: CASRREVGPYNSPLHF. The CDR3 DNA reads as TGTGCCAGCAGGAGGGAAGTCGGGCCCTATAATTCACCCCTCCACTTT.

This clonotype has only one observation. The rearrangement joins TRBV29-1 to TRBJ1-2; D is undetermined. V was shortened by 4 bases and J by 2 bases, with 5 bases between the two germline ends. The CDR3 spans 11 residues. Per germline, CDR1 SQVTM and CDR2 ANQGSEA. The CDR3 loop reads CSVGENYGYTF. The CDR3 DNA reads as TGCAGCGTTGGAGAGAACTATGGCTACACCTTC.

This clonotype was detected ten times or more. The rearrangement links TRBV10-3 to TRBJ2-7; 9 nucleotides match TRBD1. The CDR3 totals 15 residues. Per the germline V gene, CDR1 is ENHRY and CDR2 is SYGVKD. With V trimmed by 6 bases and J by 4 bases, 10 bases remained unmatched. DNA for the CDR3: TGTGCCATCAGAAATCCGGGACAGGGATCTTACGAGCAGTACTTC. As protein: CAIRNPGQGSYEQYF.